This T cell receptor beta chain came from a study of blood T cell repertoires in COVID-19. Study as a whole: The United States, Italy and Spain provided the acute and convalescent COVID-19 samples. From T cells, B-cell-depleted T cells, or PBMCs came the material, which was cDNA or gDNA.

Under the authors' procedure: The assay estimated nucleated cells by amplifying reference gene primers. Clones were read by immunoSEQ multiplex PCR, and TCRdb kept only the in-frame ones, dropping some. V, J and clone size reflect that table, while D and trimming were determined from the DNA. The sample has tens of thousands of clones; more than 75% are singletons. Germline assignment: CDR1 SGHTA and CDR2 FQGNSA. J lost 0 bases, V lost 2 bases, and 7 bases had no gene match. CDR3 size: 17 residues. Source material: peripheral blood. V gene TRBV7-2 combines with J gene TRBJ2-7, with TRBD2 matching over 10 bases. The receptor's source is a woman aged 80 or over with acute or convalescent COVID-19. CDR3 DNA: TGTGCCAGCAGCTTATCACTAGCGGGGCCCCTCTCCTACGAGCAGTACTTC. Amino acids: CASSLSLAGPLSYEQYF.